The T cell receptor beta chain described here comes from a study of Graves' ophthalmopathy and Graves' hyperthyroidism. Study findings and constraints: Discriminating ophthalmopathy from stable hyperthyroidism, a 13-signature model attained a sensitivity of around 87% and a specificity of 81.08%.

There are 14 residues in the CDR3. Deletions cut 4 bases from V and 0 bases from J, with 10 bases between. Germline V gives CDR1 MGHRA, CDR2 YSYEKL. Hyperthyroidism was considered stable when no ophthalmopathy appeared within 18 months of follow-up. RNA transcripts were the source from which TCR beta CDR3 regions were amplified. Second-round multiplex PCR came after first-round RT-PCR with HTBI primers. MiXCR, run by TCRdb on the multiplex PCR reads, gives a single entry per CDR3 protein. The data show 400,000 to 450,000 distinct CDR3 sequences, under 25% seen once. This clonotype was picked up many times. Its specificity is not known.

Sequenced material: peripheral blood. The J gene is TRBJ2-7, the V gene TRBV4-1; D might be TRBD1 (6 bases). The TCR sequence derives from a woman between 18 and 29 years old with stable Graves' hyperthyroidism. The CDR3 DNA follows: TGCGCCAGCAGCCTTGGACAGTTCTCCTACGAGCAGTACTTC. Protein sequence: CASSLGQFSYEQYF.